One sample yielded the 5 T cell receptor beta chains listed below, sequenced in a study of T cell changes during pregnancy in multiple sclerosis. Sequencing was performed with immunoSEQ multiplex PCR; in TCRdb, only in-frame clones are kept and a portion is missing. The table lists roughly 120,000 clones, approximately 93% of them singletons, with roughly 6% in the top ten. The input for sequencing was peripheral blood, taken before pregnancy. The receptors here all came from a female donor with multiple sclerosis, enrolled in a pregnancy study.

The chain employs TRBV25-1 and TRBJ2-1; a possible D gene is TRBD2 (5 bases). V lost 1 base and J lost 9, with 10 bases in between. The CDR3 consists of 13 residues. Germline V CDR1 and CDR2: MGHDK, SYGVNS. CDR3 sequence (DNA): TGTGCCAGCAGTGAATCTTCTCGGGGTGAGCAGTTCTTC. This codes for CASSESSRGEQFF.

CDR3 sequence reads: CASSLGQGLIQPQHF. CDR3 bases: TGTGCCAGCAGTCTAGGACAGGGATTAATCCAGCCCCAGCATTTT. The V call is TRBV13, the J call TRBJ1-5; 8 nucleotides line up with TRBD1. V trimming: 6 bases; J trimming: 7 bases; junction bases outside the gene matches: 11. CDR1 PRHDT and CDR2 FYEKMQ come from the germline V gene (reference sequence). The CDR3 loop spans 15 amino acids.

The chain joins TRBV18 to TRBJ2-1; 9 nucleotides line up with TRBD1. Germline lookup yields CDR1 KGHSH and CDR2 LQKENI. This CDR3 has 12 amino acids. V lost 6 bases, J lost 8 bases, and 2 bases stayed unmatched. CDR3 nucleotides: TGTGCCAGCTCGACAGGGGGGTATGAGCAGTTCTTC. It is translated as CASSTGGYEQFF.

The chain links TRBV6-6 to TRBJ2-7, with 7 positions matching TRBD1. The CDR3 runs to 13 residues. Germline assignment: CDR1 MNHNY and CDR2 SVGAGI (reference sequence). The ends lost 0 bases at V and 5 bases at J; junction bases unmatched: 1. CDR3 sequence reads: CASSYSGTDEQYF. The CDR3 region has the DNA TGTGCCAGCAGTTACTCGGGGACAGACGAGCAGTACTTC.

The chain is built from TRBV27 and TRBJ1-4, with D hard to call. Looked up from germline, CDR1 is MNHEY and CDR2 is SMNVEV (reference sequence). The CDR3 spans 13 residues. With 10 bases removed from V and 6 bases from J, the gap between germline ends came to 15 bases. DNA of the CDR3: TGTGCCACCGCGACACGCGAGTATGAAAAACTGTTTTTT. Protein product: CATATREYEKLFF.